This T cell receptor (beta chain) was recorded in a study of shared clonotypes between healthy human individuals. Study-wide points: Measured sharing among donors was expected to vary with sequencing depth. Compared with memory subsets, naive subsets generally had larger estimated richness.

Replicate sorted-subset PCRs were loaded with around 220 ng DNA, roughly 33,000 T cell genomes. TCRdb's copy holds only in-frame clones and misses some; the assay was immunoSEQ multiplex PCR. Counted here are 2 million to 3 million clones, around nine tenths occurring once; the ten biggest clones make up around 0.14%. Splitting of CD4+ cells produced CD45RA+ naive and CD45RA-negative memory subsets. From germline, CDR1 is GTSNPN and CDR2 SVGIG (reference sequence). The CDR3 covers 14 residues. Trimming left V 1 base short and J 0 bases short, with 8 bases between. This clone came up once. What it recognizes is unknown.

This chain joins TRBV30 and TRBJ2-3; D is unclear. Sequencing was carried out using naive CD4+ T cells sorted from blood. Subset defined: CD45RA+ positively selected. The receptor was isolated from a man aged 18 to 29 in good health. The CDR3: CAWSGSRSTDTQYF. The CDR3 DNA is TGTGCCTGGAGTGGATCTCGAAGCACAGATACGCAGTATTTT.